This T cell receptor (beta chain) originates from a study of T cell responses to AZD1222 COVID-19 vaccine. Study results and limitations: Baseline seropositives among AZD1222 recipients totaled only six or seven. Every sample of the repertoires postdated the peak T cell response. CD4 TCRs covered the whole spike, strongest at regions 160-218 and 743-854.

Notes on this clone: Its antigen is currently unknown.

Clones were read by immunoSEQ multiplex PCR, and TCRdb kept only the in-frame ones, dropping some. The sample carries under 150,000 clones, about 94% recorded once. This CDR3 has 11 amino acids. Germline CDR1 is SQVTM and CDR2 is ANQGSEA. This clonotype originated in an adult in good health. Here the sequenced sample was peripheral blood, taken on day 0 of AZD1222 vaccination. V gene TRBV29-1 combines with J gene TRBJ1-1, with D hard to call. As DNA, the CDR3 is TGCAGATGCGCTCTCAACACTGAAGCTTTCTTT. This sequence encodes CRCALNTEAFF. The full variable domain, its missing parts supplied by reference TRBV29-1 and TRBJ1-1, is SAVISQKPSRDICQRGTSLTIQCQVDSQVTMMFWYRQQPGQSLTLIATANQGSEATYESGFVIDKFPISRPNLTFSTLTVSNMSPEDSSIYLCRCALNTEAFFGQGTRLTVV.